These T cell receptor beta chains were read from a single sample in a study of CD8 T cells in ankylosing spondylitis. TCRdb independently ran MiXCR on the 5' RACE reads; one entry per CDR3 protein. This repertoire shows around 220,000 distinct CDR3 sequences, around 20% found once; its top ten account for about 44%. The sample was blood, either unsorted or a sorted T cell fraction (not recorded which). The receptors shown here come from a male donor with ankylosing spondylitis. Each CDR3 is given with its conserved first and last residue. Fields, in order: J gene, V gene, CDR3 protein.

j_gene: TRBJ1-2; v_gene: TRBV4-1; CDR3aa: CASSPQTGGDYGYTF
j_gene: TRBJ2-1; v_gene: TRBV6-5; CDR3aa: CASSSTSTYNEQFF
j_gene: TRBJ2-4; v_gene: TRBV5-6; CDR3aa: CASSFGQGYIVQYF
j_gene: TRBJ1-2; v_gene: TRBV12-3/TRBV12-4; CDR3aa: CASRGMRYGYTF
j_gene: TRBJ2-5; v_gene: TRBV30; CDR3aa: CAWSGGGQQIGQETQYF
j_gene: TRBJ2-5; v_gene: TRBV20-1; CDR3aa: CSARDPSGPQETQYF
j_gene: TRBJ2-7; v_gene: TRBV20-1; CDR3aa: CSAGTGGYEQYF
j_gene: TRBJ2-1; v_gene: TRBV6-2/TRBV6-3; CDR3aa: CASLGLVGYNEQFF
j_gene: TRBJ2-2; v_gene: TRBV7-8; CDR3aa: CASSLWWGGASTGELFF
j_gene: TRBJ1-1; v_gene: TRBV7-9; CDR3aa: CASSLATGSTEAFF